This entry lists 21 T cell receptor beta chains sequenced from one sample in a study of blood T cell repertoires in COVID-19. Clones were read by immunoSEQ multiplex PCR, and TCRdb kept only the in-frame ones, dropping some. This sample has roughly 36,000 clones, with around 95% found just once. The sequencing sample was made of peripheral blood. These receptors were taken from a human donor with active COVID-19. The donor label of this sample is uncertain.

J is TRBJ2-1 and V is TRBV7-8; a weak D match, TRBD2 (6 bases). Germline lookup yields CDR1 SGHVS and CDR2 FQNEAQ. The V gene lost 5 bases and the J gene lost 9 bases, with 11 bases spanning the gap. The length of the CDR3 is 12 residues. The DNA for the CDR3 is TGTGCCAGCAGCCCGCAGGGAGGTGAGCAGTTCTTC. Translating it yields CASSPQGGEQFF.

The chain has TRBV6-1 and TRBJ2-7; TRBD1 agrees at 8 bases. Trimming at V came to 0 bases and at J to 1 base, leaving 2 bases not matched to a gene. The germline CDR1 and CDR2 sequences are MNHNS and SASEGT. This CDR3 comprises 15 residues. The CDR3 DNA sequence: TGTGCCAGCAGTGAAGCAGACAGGGGTTCCTACGAGCAGTACTTC. Amino acid sequence: CASSEADRGSYEQYF.

The chain recombines TRBV7-2 with TRBJ2-5, with TRBD2 as a possible D gene (5 bases). The CDR3 length is 14 residues. The V and J ends lost 2 bases and 4 bases respectively, with 11 bases between them. CDR1 is SGHTA, CDR2 FQGNSA, per germline. CDR3 sequence: CASSLTGIRETQYF. The CDR3 DNA sequence: TGTGCCAGCAGCTTAACCGGGATCCGAGAGACCCAGTACTTC.

The chain is built from TRBV3-1 (or the pseudogene TRBV3-2) and TRBJ2-2; 7 nucleotides match TRBD2. J was trimmed by 4 bases and V by 4 bases; bases with no gene match: 0. Per the germline V gene, CDR1 is LGHDT and CDR2 is YNNKEL (reference sequence). The CDR3 is 13 amino acids. The CDR3 protein is CASSRTSTGELFF. Here the CDR3 DNA reads TGTGCCAGCAGCCGGACTAGCACCGGGGAGCTGTTTTTT.

The rearrangement uses TRBV10-1 and TRBJ2-1, with unresolved D. Germline CDR1 reads WNHNN; CDR2 reads SYGVQD (reference sequence). V was trimmed by 3 bases and J by 0 bases, leaving 6 bases between them. The length of the CDR3 is 14 residues. CDR3 coding DNA: TGCGCCAGCAGTGAAGCTAGCTCCTACAATGAGCAGTTCTTC. The encoded protein is CASSEASSYNEQFF.

The chain has TRBV9 and TRBJ1-3, with 9 bases that match TRBD1. V trimming: 0 bases; J trimming: 3 bases; junction bases outside the gene matches: 1. CDR1 SGDLS and CDR2 YYNGEE come from the germline V gene. The CDR3 is made up of 15 amino acids. In nucleotides, the CDR3 is TGTGCCAGCAGCGTAGGGACAGGGGTTGGAAACACCATATATTTT. This translates into CASSVGTGVGNTIYF.

The chain links TRBV28 to TRBJ2-1; no definite D call. Between the trimmed V and J ends, which lost 6 bases and 9 bases, there was a span of 12 bases. CDR3 size: 12 residues. The germline gives CDR1 MDHEN, CDR2 SYDVKM. CDR3 loop: CASRTPLGEQFF. CDR3 sequence (DNA): TGTGCCAGCAGGACTCCCCTCGGTGAGCAGTTCTTC. Drawing the rest from reference TRBV28 and TRBJ2-1, the complete variable domain is DVKVTQSSRYLVKRTGEKVFLECVQDMDHENMFWYRQDPGLGLRLIYFSYDVKMKEKGDIPEGYSVSREKKERFSLILESASTNQTSMYLCASRTPLGEQFFGPGTRLTVL.

The rearrangement uses TRBV18 and TRBJ2-1; 10 bases map to TRBD2. Germline CDR1 KGHSH, CDR2 LQKENI. Germline trimming cut 5 bases from V and 7 bases from J; bases unmatched to any gene: 14. CDR3 length: 17 amino acids. CDR3 nucleotide sequence: TGTGCCAGCTCATCACTATCTAGCGGGAGTGGGAAAAATGAGCAGTTCTTC. Translation: CASSSLSSGSGKNEQFF.

The chain employs TRBV5-4 and TRBJ2-5, with D perhaps matching TRBD2 (6 bases). Germline assignment: CDR1 SGHNT and CDR2 YYREEE (reference sequence). The germline V and J ends were trimmed by 1 base and 5 bases, with 21 bases remaining between them. The CDR3 totals 17 residues. The CDR3 spells CASSLMRDSKPGETQYF. CDR3 bases: TGTGCCAGCAGCTTGATGCGGGACTCCAAACCTGGGGAGACCCAGTACTTC.

The V and J genes are TRBV3-1 (or the pseudogene TRBV3-2) and TRBJ1-1; D perhaps matches TRBD1 (6 bases). Germline CDR1 LGHDT, CDR2 YNNKEL (reference sequence). V was pared by 4 bases and J by 8 bases, with 14 bases between. This CDR3 is built from 13 residues. CDR3 amino acids: CASSPTLTGEAFF. For the CDR3, the DNA is TGTGCCAGCAGCCCTACCTTGACAGGAGAAGCTTTCTTT.

V and J are TRBV10-2 and TRBJ2-7, with 9 bases that match TRBD2. This CDR3 spans 14 amino acids. CDR1 and CDR2 (germline): WSHSY, SAAADI. Trimming took 5 bases from V and 2 from J; bases not matched to a gene: 4. The CDR3 sequence is CASSSGRMTYEQYF. In nucleotides, the CDR3 is TGCGCCAGCAGTAGCGGGAGGATGACCTACGAGCAGTACTTC.

V and J are TRBV28 and TRBJ2-7; 8 bases match TRBD1. Germline V gives CDR1 MDHEN, CDR2 SYDVKM. Unmatched junction bases numbered 9, after V lost 4 bases and J lost 4 bases. The CDR3 length is 15 residues. The DNA for the CDR3 is TGTGCCAGCAGTTGGGCAGGGGGCGCTGGGTACGAGCAGTACTTC. Protein: CASSWAGGAGYEQYF.

The J gene is TRBJ1-1, the V gene TRBV7-9; 8 bases are a match to TRBD1. CDR1 is SEHNR and CDR2 is FQNEAQ in the germline V gene (reference sequence). Losses at the gene ends were 6 bases for V and 0 bases for J; bases not matched to a gene: 9. There are 16 residues in the CDR3. The CDR3 is CASSTPGQALNTEAFF. The DNA for the CDR3 is TGTGCCAGCAGTACCCCGGGACAGGCTTTGAACACTGAAGCTTTCTTT.

The chain joins TRBV9 to TRBJ2-3; tentatively, D is TRBD1 (6 bases). Germline V gene lookup returns CDR1 SGDLS and CDR2 YYNGEE. With 4 bases removed from V and 4 bases from J, the gap between germline ends came to 16 bases. The length of the CDR3 is 15 residues. CDR3 residues: CASSTTQGSADTQYF. The CDR3 DNA follows: TGTGCCAGCAGCACGACACAGGGATCGGCAGATACGCAGTATTTT.

V usage is TRBV5-5 and J usage is TRBJ2-7, with 9 nucleotides matching TRBD1. Germline assignment: CDR1 SGHKS and CDR2 YYEKEE (reference sequence). V trimming: 4 bases; J trimming: 3 bases; junction bases outside the gene matches: 11. CDR3 size: 16 residues. As DNA, the CDR3 is TGTGCCAGCAGCAAAGGACAGGGGAGATACCTCTACGAGCAGTACTTC. Protein sequence: CASSKGQGRYLYEQYF. Full variable domain (outside the CDR3, taken from reference TRBV5-5 and TRBJ2-7): DAGVTQSPTHLIKTRGQQVTLRCSPISGHKSVSWYQQVLGQGPQFIFQYYEKEERGRGNFPDRFSARQFPNYSSELNVNALLLGDSALYLCASSKGQGRYLYEQYFGPGTRLTVT.

V is TRBV28 and J is TRBJ1-6, with D hard to call. Trimming pared 6 bases from V and 0 bases from J, leaving 15 bases between. The CDR3 runs 17 residues. From germline, CDR1 is MDHEN and CDR2 SYDVKM. CDR3 region: CASRTSWESSYNSPLHF. CDR3 in DNA: TGTGCCAGCAGGACTTCCTGGGAGAGCTCCTATAATTCACCCCTCCACTTT.

The V gene is TRBV5-1, the J gene TRBJ2-7, with a possible D match to TRBD2 (7 bases). There are 14 residues in the CDR3. V shed 6 bases and J shed 3 bases, with 16 bases lying between them. The germline V gene encodes CDR1 SGHRS and CDR2 YFSETQ. In DNA, the CDR3 is TGCGCCAGCACGAGGGGGGAGGGAGGCTACGAGCAGTACTTC. Protein: CASTRGEGGYEQYF.

The chain uses TRBV27 and TRBJ2-1, with 8 bases aligning to TRBD2. CDR3 length: 18 residues. The ends lost 0 bases at V and 0 bases at J; junction bases unmatched: 7. The germline CDR1 and CDR2 sequences are MNHEY and SMNVEV (reference sequence). The CDR3 loop is CASSLSFPGGGSYNEQFF. In DNA form, the CDR3 reads TGTGCCAGCAGTTTATCTTTCCCGGGAGGGGGCTCCTACAATGAGCAGTTCTTC.

The rearrangement links TRBV18 to TRBJ2-2; the match to TRBD2 covers 10 bases. V trimming: 0 bases; J trimming: 3 bases; junction bases outside the gene matches: 1. CDR1 and CDR2 (germline): KGHSH, LQKENI. The CDR3 loop spans 16 amino acids. Here the CDR3 reads CASSPPGLAYTGELFF. CDR3 bases: TGTGCCAGCTCACCACCGGGACTAGCGTACACCGGGGAGCTGTTTTTT.

The chain is built from TRBV6-6 and TRBJ2-3; 8 nucleotides agree with TRBD1. The CDR3 has 15 residues. Germline trimming cut 5 bases from V and 1 base from J; bases unmatched to any gene: 5. In germline, CDR1 is MNHNY, CDR2 SVGAGI (reference sequence). The CDR3 DNA reads TGTGCCAGCAGTCCTGCGACAGGGGGCACAGATACGCAGTATTTT. This translates into CASSPATGGTDTQYF.

V usage is TRBV4-2 and J usage is TRBJ1-2, with 7 bases that match TRBD1. The CDR3 has 15 amino acids. Germline V gene data show CDR1 as LGHNA and CDR2 as YNFKEQ. V trimming: 2 bases; J trimming: 8 bases; junction bases outside the gene matches: 11. The CDR3 DNA follows: TGTGCCAGCAGCCAAATTGACAGGGCGTCGACCGGCTACACCTTC. It codes for CASSQIDRASTGYTF.